This T cell receptor (beta chain) originates from a study of Ad26.COV2.S vaccination and SARS-CoV-2 variants. Study context: The vaccine Ad26.COV2.S was put into the muscle once, or twice with 56 days between. The study, taken as a whole, reports: Compared with placebo recipients, vaccine recipients had higher spike-specific TCR breadth.

The treatment is: around 19 received Ad26.COV2.S at low or high dose, single or two shots; several received placebo; per-sample allocation not given. The samples date from day 63 after the first vaccine or placebo injection. Boston supplied an adult donor aged 18-55 years. Ad26.COV2.S expressed prefusion-stabilized spike from the original Wuhan strain. A word on this clone: Its antigen is still unknown.

Repertoires were generated with immunoSEQ multiplex PCR, while TCRdb's copy carries only in-frame clones and drops some. This table has about 440,000 clones, about 83% appearing once. In germline, CDR1 is MNHEY, CDR2 SMNVEV (reference sequence). Trimming pared 2 bases from V and 2 bases from J, leaving 11 bases between. The CDR3 extends over 15 amino acids. The sequence came from a person between 18 and 65 years old who received the Ad26.COV2.S COVID-19 vaccine or a placebo. The gene calls are TRBV27 and TRBJ2-3; no firm D call. The sample here was peripheral blood, taken in a trial of Ad26.COV2.S vaccine versus placebo. The CDR3 nucleotides read TGTGCCAGCAGTTTACGCTTCCAGCCCACAGATACGCAGTATTTT. Amino acid sequence: CASSLRFQPTDTQYF.